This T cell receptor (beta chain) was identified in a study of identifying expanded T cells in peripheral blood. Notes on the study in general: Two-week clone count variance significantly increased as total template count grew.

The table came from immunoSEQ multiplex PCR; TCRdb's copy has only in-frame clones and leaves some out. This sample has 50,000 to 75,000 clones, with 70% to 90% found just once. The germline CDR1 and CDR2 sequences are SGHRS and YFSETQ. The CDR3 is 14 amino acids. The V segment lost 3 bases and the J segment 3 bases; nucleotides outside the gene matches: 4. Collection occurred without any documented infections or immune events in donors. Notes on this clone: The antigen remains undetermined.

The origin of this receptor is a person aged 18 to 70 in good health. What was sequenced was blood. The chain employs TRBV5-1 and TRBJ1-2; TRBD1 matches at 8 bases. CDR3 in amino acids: CASSYGQGDYGYTF. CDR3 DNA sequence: TGCGCCAGCAGCTACGGACAGGGCGACTATGGCTACACCTTC.